What follows are 31 T cell receptor beta chains derived from one specimen sequenced in a study of shared clonotypes between healthy human individuals. Clones were read by immunoSEQ multiplex PCR, and TCRdb kept only the in-frame ones, dropping some. The sample shows approximately 640,000 clones, about 90% of them seen only once. Specimen: memory CD8+ T cells from PBMCs. Subset of the sample: CD45RO+ cells pooled with CCR7-negative TemRA cells. The origin of the receptors is a man aged 18 to 35 in good health. Some clones in this sample may be carry-over from other donors' samples.

The chain couples TRBV4-1 to TRBJ1-3, with D perhaps TRBD1 (5 bases). This CDR3 has 19 amino acids. Trimming left V 6 bases short and J 0 bases short, with 24 bases between. CDR1 is MGHRA and CDR2 is YSYEKL in the germline V gene. The CDR3 DNA is TGCGCCAGCAGTTCAGAAGCCGGGACGGCACCATTCTCTGGAAACACCATATATTTT. Amino acids: CASSSEAGTAPFSGNTIYF.

The J gene is TRBJ1-1, the V gene TRBV19; D possibly corresponds to TRBD1 (6 bases). Germline V gene sequence: CDR1 LNHDA, CDR2 SQIVND (reference sequence). V was pared by 5 bases and J by 7 bases, with 14 bases between. The CDR3 covers 13 residues. The CDR3 DNA sequence: TGTGCCAGTAGTCCCCTCAGGGGTAGTGAAGCTTTCTTT. Translated, it gives CASSPLRGSEAFF.

CDR3 in amino acids: CASSQGDSGVDTQYF. The DNA of the CDR3 is TGTGCCAGCAGCCAGGGGGATAGCGGGGTAGATACGCAGTATTTT. This chain connects TRBV9 to TRBJ2-3; a possible D gene is TRBD2 (8 bases). Trimming removed 4 bases at V and 5 bases at J, with 17 bases between. CDR3 length: 15 amino acids. CDR1 and CDR2 (germline): SGDLS, YYNGEE.

The chain couples TRBV4-1 to TRBJ2-1; D tentatively fits TRBD1 or TRBD2 (5 bases each). Looked up from germline, CDR1 is MGHRA and CDR2 is YSYEKL. This CDR3 is 16 amino acids long. V shed 0 bases and J shed 7 bases, with 16 bases lying between them. Here the CDR3 DNA reads TGCGCCAGCAGCCAAGATGAGGGACCCGCGACGAATGAGCAGTTCTTC. It yields the protein CASSQDEGPATNEQFF.

The CDR3 loop reads CASSLTFINRAPNYGYTF. The CDR3 region has the DNA TGTGCCAGCAGTTTAACCTTTATAAACAGGGCCCCTAACTATGGCTACACCTTC. The rearrangement uses TRBV27 and TRBJ1-2; D is perhaps TRBD1 (6 bases). Per the germline V gene, CDR1 is MNHEY and CDR2 is SMNVEV (reference sequence). V gave up 2 bases and J gave up 0 bases, with 19 bases separating them. The CDR3 extends over 18 amino acids.

The chain combines TRBV7-9 with TRBJ2-1; D might be TRBD2 (5 bases). The CDR3 loop spans 15 amino acids. Per the germline V gene, CDR1 is SEHNR and CDR2 is FQNEAQ (reference sequence). The V gene lost 0 bases and the J gene lost 5 bases, with 11 bases spanning the gap. As DNA, the CDR3 is TGTGCCAGCAGCTTAGCCATCGGGATGAACAATGAGCAGTTCTTC. This codes for CASSLAIGMNNEQFF.

The J gene is TRBJ2-3, the V gene TRBV6-4; TRBD2 matches at 8 bases. There are 15 residues in the CDR3. J lost 2 bases, V lost 3 bases, and 4 bases had no gene match. CDR1 is MRHNA, CDR2 SNTAGT, per germline. CDR3: CASSDLAGLTDTQYF. The CDR3 region has the DNA TGTGCCAGCAGTGATTTAGCGGGGCTCACAGATACGCAGTATTTT.

This clone was seen once. This chain uses TRBV15 with TRBJ1-5; possible D gene TRBD1, 5 bases. The germline gives CDR1 LNHNV, CDR2 YYDKDF (reference sequence). CDR3 length: 15 residues. V was clipped by 0 bases and J by 6 bases, with 12 bases between them. The CDR3 loop is CATSRDGGGFQPQHF. The CDR3 DNA is TGTGCCACCAGCAGAGATGGGGGAGGTTTTCAGCCCCAGCATTTT.

The chain joins TRBV27 to TRBJ2-1; 7 positions match TRBD1. This CDR3 spans 13 amino acids. The V gene end was trimmed by 5 bases and the J gene end by 10 bases; junction bases not matched to a gene: 8. The germline gives CDR1 MNHEY, CDR2 SMNVEV (reference sequence). Here the CDR3 reads CASSTRTGQEQFF. CDR3 coding DNA: TGTGCCAGCAGTACCCGAACGGGACAGGAGCAGTTCTTC.

The chain uses TRBV27 and TRBJ2-7; 7 bases are a match to TRBD2. Germline-derived CDR1 and CDR2 are MNHEY and SMNVEV (reference sequence). J was trimmed by 0 bases and V by 3 bases; bases with no gene match: 17. The CDR3 spans 19 residues. CDR3 region: CASSLTQRDVWASSYEQYF. The CDR3 DNA is TGTGCCAGCAGTTTGACTCAGCGGGACGTCTGGGCGAGCTCCTACGAGCAGTACTTC.

This chain links TRBV27 with TRBJ2-7; 12 bases map to TRBD2. With 5 bases clipped from V and 2 bases from J, the junction kept 7 bases outside the gene matches. This CDR3 spans 16 amino acids. Germline assignment: CDR1 MNHEY and CDR2 SMNVEV (reference sequence). The CDR3 sequence: CASSLSRTSGTYEQYF. In nucleotides, the CDR3 is TGTGCCAGCAGTCTTTCCCGGACTAGCGGGACCTACGAGCAGTACTTC.

The rearrangement links TRBV21-1 to TRBJ2-3; TRBD1 was called by the table and not checked on the DNA. TRBV21-1 corresponds to a pseudogene. The CDR3 spans 17 residues. The CDR3 DNA is TGTGCCAGCAGCAAAGGAGGGGGCTCCCCCTCCACAGATACGCAGTATTTT. Translated: CASSKGGGSPSTDTQYF.

The CDR3 protein is CASSETGTGFNEQFF. In nucleotides, the CDR3 is TGTGCCAGCAGCGAAACCGGGACAGGGTTCAATGAGCAGTTCTTC. This rearrangement joins TRBV9 to TRBJ2-1; TRBD1 matches at 9 bases. This CDR3 contains 15 residues. With 3 bases clipped from V and 6 bases from J, the junction kept 7 bases outside the gene matches. The germline V gene encodes CDR1 SGDLS and CDR2 YYNGEE.

The chain combines TRBV28 with TRBJ2-1, with D uncertain. V lost 3 bases to trimming and J lost 4 bases, with 22 bases between them. CDR1 and CDR2 (germline): MDHEN, SYDVKM. The CDR3 extends over 18 amino acids. CDR3 loop: CASSFGGPGGGSYNEQFF. The CDR3 coding sequence is TGTGCCAGCAGTTTCGGTGGTCCCGGTGGTGGGTCGTACAATGAGCAGTTCTTC.

The rearrangement uses TRBV27 and TRBJ1-2; the D gene is possibly TRBD1 (6 bases). Trimming removed 3 bases from V and 8 bases from J, with 19 bases in between. In germline, CDR1 is MNHEY, CDR2 SMNVEV (reference sequence). The CDR3 extends over 15 amino acids. CDR3 sequence (DNA): TGTGCCAGCAGTTTTCTCGTCAGGGGCGAGGAGGGCTACACCTTC. This translates into CASSFLVRGEEGYTF.

The chain is built from TRBV7-2 and TRBJ1-1; D unclear. The CDR3 sequence is 13 residues long. Germline V gene data show CDR1 as SGHTA and CDR2 as FQGNSA. V lost 0 bases and J 8 bases, leaving 10 bases between the germline ends. The CDR3 DNA reads as TGTGCCAGCAGCTTAGCGCCCCAGGCCGAAGCTTTCTTT. This encodes CASSLAPQAEAFF.

The chain couples TRBV28 to TRBJ2-7; D possibly uses TRBD1 or TRBD2 (5 bases each). Deletions cut 3 bases from V and 5 bases from J, with 14 bases between. This CDR3 comprises 14 residues. The V gene's germline CDR1 is MDHEN and CDR2 SYDVKM. This CDR3 reads CASSFMGEFDEQYF. The CDR3 DNA follows: TGTGCCAGCAGTTTTATGGGGGAGTTCGACGAGCAGTACTTC.

In this sample, this clone turned up once. The chain's CDR3 is CASSPQPGYEQYF. CDR3 sequence (DNA): TGTGCCAGCAGCCCCCAACCGGGATACGAGCAGTACTTC. The rearrangement links TRBV5-5 to TRBJ2-7, with a weak D call TRBD2 (5 bases). The CDR3 contains 13 residues. V lost 4 bases, J lost 4 bases, and 12 bases lay in between. Per germline, CDR1 SGHKS and CDR2 YYEKEE (reference sequence).

The gene calls are TRBV30 and TRBJ2-7; D gene uncertain. Germline CDR1 is GTSNPN and CDR2 is SVGIG (reference sequence). The CDR3 has 13 amino acids. V gave up 1 base and J gave up 2 bases, with 9 bases separating them. CDR3 sequence (DNA): TGTGCCTGGAGTGACCCCAGAACCTACGAGCAGTACTTC. Protein sequence: CAWSDPRTYEQYF.

This clone was detected only once. V is TRBV5-4 and J is TRBJ2-7; D is ambiguous. CDR3 length equals 13 residues. The V and J ends lost 0 bases and 4 bases respectively, with 8 bases between them. Germline V gene data show CDR1 as SGHNT and CDR2 as YYREEE (reference sequence). CDR3 amino acids: CASSLDGVYEQYF. As DNA, the CDR3 is TGTGCCAGCAGCTTGGACGGTGTATACGAGCAGTACTTC. Drawing the rest from reference TRBV5-4 and TRBJ2-7, the complete variable domain is ETGVTQSPTHLIKTRGQQVTLRCSSQSGHNTVSWYQQALGQGPQFIFQYYREEENGRGNFPPRFSGLQFPNYSSELNVNALELDDSALYLCASSLDGVYEQYFGPGTRLTVT.

CDR3 coding DNA: TGTGCCAGCACAAGAAGGCGGACGAACACCGGGGAGCTGTTTTTT. Translated: CASTRRRTNTGELFF. This sequence joins TRBV5-6 and TRBJ2-2; D is undetermined. Trimming stripped 6 bases from V and 0 bases from J, with 12 bases between. The germline CDR1 and CDR2 sequences are SGHDT and YYEEEE. This CDR3 contains 15 residues.

The chain uses TRBV4-3 and TRBJ1-5; D perhaps matches TRBD1 (5 bases). There are 13 residues in the CDR3. Germline CDR1 LGHNA, CDR2 YSLEER. The CDR3 DNA follows: TGCGCTGAGCCGGGGCGATGCAATCAGCCCCAGCATTTT. It encodes CAEPGRCNQPQHF.

The chain uses TRBV5-1 and TRBJ2-3; 11 bases line up with TRBD2. Trimming removed 1 base from V and 3 bases from J; junction bases left unmatched: 16. The germline V gene encodes CDR1 SGHRS and CDR2 YFSETQ. This CDR3 spans 20 amino acids. CDR3: CASSLKAPGLAGGKTDTQYF. In DNA, the CDR3 is TGCGCCAGCAGCTTGAAAGCCCCCGGACTAGCGGGCGGGAAGACAGATACGCAGTATTTT.

The chain joins TRBV7-9 to TRBJ1-2; D is possibly TRBD1 (6 bases). The CDR3 consists of 15 residues. Trimming removed 5 bases from V and 2 bases from J, with 15 bases in between. Germline V CDR1 and CDR2: SEHNR, FQNEAQ (reference sequence). As DNA, the CDR3 is TGTGCCAGCAGCCAGGACAGCGGGGTAAACTATGGCTACACCTTC. It encodes CASSQDSGVNYGYTF.

This clone has just one count. A junction end diverges from the germline sequence, so it may reflect a read error. In DNA form, the CDR3 reads TGTGCCGGCAGCTTCTTGTCCCCGGGCAGGGTGAGTCAGGACTATGGCTACACCTTC. Protein sequence: CAGSFLSPGRVSQDYGYTF. The V and J genes are TRBV27 and TRBJ1-2, with D possibly matching TRBD1 (5 bases). Germline CDR1 reads MNHEY; CDR2 reads SMNVEV (reference sequence). The CDR3 consists of 19 residues.

This clone showed up just once. This rearrangement joins TRBV19 to TRBJ2-1, with 9 bases fitting TRBD1. CDR1 and CDR2 (germline): LNHDA, SQIVND (reference sequence). The junction had 7 bases not matched to a gene; V was cut back by 5 bases and J by 14 bases. The CDR3 totals 12 residues. The DNA for the CDR3 is TGTGCCAGTAGTCGAAACAGGGGGCCGGAGTTCTTC. Its translation is CASSRNRGPEFF.

The chain employs TRBV7-9 and TRBJ1-2; D is unclear. Germline CDR1 is SEHNR and CDR2 is FQNEAQ (reference sequence). This CDR3 spans 14 amino acids. The V end was cut by 7 bases, the J end by 0 bases, with 12 bases between. DNA of the CDR3: TGTGCCAGCATTCCGGTACAGTCTAACTATGGCTACACCTTC. Its translation is CASIPVQSNYGYTF.

The genes are TRBV27 and TRBJ2-1, with 14 nucleotides matching TRBD2. Germline CDR1 and CDR2: MNHEY and SMNVEV (reference sequence). This CDR3 comprises 15 residues. V was clipped by 5 bases and J by 7 bases; unmatched bases: 4. CDR3 protein: CASSVRTSGRNEQFF. Here the CDR3 DNA reads TGTGCCAGCAGTGTCAGGACTAGCGGGAGGAATGAGCAGTTCTTC.

V is TRBV28 and J is TRBJ2-1; TRBD2 aligns across 9 bases. CDR3 length equals 14 residues. The V segment lost 3 bases and the J segment 7 bases; nucleotides outside the gene matches: 4. The germline V gene encodes CDR1 MDHEN and CDR2 SYDVKM. CDR3 nucleotides: TGTGCCAGCAGTTTCGCGGGAGGGGGGAATGAGCAGTTCTTC. Residues: CASSFAGGGNEQFF.

The rearrangement uses TRBV4-3 and TRBJ2-7; D call uncertain. Germline values: CDR1 LGHNA, CDR2 YSLEER. This CDR3 has 15 amino acids. Trimming removed 1 base at V and 2 bases at J, with 12 bases between. The DNA of the CDR3 is TGCGCCAGCAGCCAAGTTTGGGCACGTACCTACGAGCAGTACTTC. Protein sequence: CASSQVWARTYEQYF.

The CDR3 reads CASSERGTGYIGGELFF. The CDR3 nucleotides read TGTGCCAGCAGCGAACGGGGGACAGGGTATATTGGCGGGGAGCTGTTTTTT. The J gene is TRBJ2-2, the V gene TRBV7-3; TRBD1 aligns across 9 bases. The CDR3 sequence is 17 residues long. Germline lookup yields CDR1 SGHTA and CDR2 FQGTGA. V lost 5 bases to trimming and J lost 7 bases; unmatched junction nucleotides: 14.